This T cell receptor (beta chain) was identified during a study of technical replicates of blood from a few donors. Germline loops: CDR1 MNHEY, CDR2 SVGAGI. The V end lost 5 bases, the J end lost 4 bases, and 12 bases lay between the germline ends. CDR3 length equals 14 residues. Assay used: immunoSEQ multiplex PCR; TCRdb lists only in-frame clones, some missing. Altogether nearly 80,000 clones are present, around 94% being singletons, with the ten largest covering 0.41%. This sequence joins TRBV6-5 and TRBJ1-5; tentatively, D is TRBD1 (6 bases). Sequencing used T cells isolated from PBMCs. This receptor was obtained from a human donor in good health. The CDR3, as DNA: TGTGCCAGCAGTAATACAGGGACAAATCAGCCCCAGCATTTT. It encodes CASSNTGTNQPQHF.